The T cell receptor (beta chain) under discussion was sequenced for a study of CD8+ T cells in alopecia areata. Germline CDR1 SGHDT, CDR2 YYEEEE. V was cut by 0 bases and J by 7 bases, with 7 bases left in between. The CDR3 extends over 12 amino acids. The sequencing template was cDNA reverse transcribed from extracted RNA. The repertoire was sequenced with immunoSEQ multiplex PCR; TCRdb's copy has only in-frame clones and lacks some. The sample yields roughly 200,000 clones, just over 55% seen once. The clonotype originates from a human donor in good health. V and J are TRBV5-6 and TRBJ1-2; D is uncertain. The specimen was CD8+ T cells sorted from blood. This CDR3 reads CASSLERVGYTF. As DNA, the CDR3 is TGTGCCAGCAGCTTGGAAAGGGTTGGCTACACCTTC.